The clone carrying this T cell receptor beta chain was picked up a small number of times. Its antigen remains unidentified. The data stem from a study of T-cell memory formation after mild COVID-19. TCRdb recomputed calls from the 5' RACE reads with MiXCR, one row per CDR3 protein. The sample comprises approximately 260,000 distinct CDR3 sequences, about 17% of which are singletons, and 3.5% to 4% rests with the top ten. Study findings and constraints: Clones which contracted sat mainly in CM and EM if CD4+, and in EMRA if CD8+.

The source of this sequence is a young man who had mild COVID-19 (a few samples of this study predate the infection). Cell type and time point are not known. The sample comprised PBMCs or a T cell subset sorted from them (not recorded which).

CDR3 residues: CASSFGMTSTDTQYF. Written as DNA, the CDR3 is TGTGCCAGCAGCTTCGGGATGACTAGCACAGATACGCAGTATTTT. V is TRBV7-2 and J is TRBJ2-3, with a possible D match to TRBD2 (5 bases). The CDR3 has 15 amino acids. The germline CDR1 and CDR2 sequences are SGHTA and FQGNSA. Trimming shortened V by 3 bases and J by 0 bases, and 10 bases separated the two germline ends. The whole variable domain, remainder taken from reference TRBV7-2 and TRBJ2-3, is GAGVSQSPSNKVTEKGKDVELRCDPISGHTALYWYRQSLGQGLEFLIYFQGNSAPDKSGLPSDRFSAERTGGSVSTLTIQRTQQEDSAVYLCASSFGMTSTDTQYFGPGTRLTVL.